This entry lists 28 T cell receptor beta chains sequenced from one sample in a study of blood T cell repertoires in COVID-19. Assay used: immunoSEQ multiplex PCR; TCRdb lists only in-frame clones, some missing. The sample lists roughly 180,000 clones; approximately 80% were seen once. Sequencing used PBMCs or T cells enriched from blood (not recorded which). The receptors come from a man in his forties or fifties who had recovered from COVID-19.

The V and J genes are TRBV29-1 and TRBJ2-3; 8 bases agree with TRBD2. This CDR3 spans 15 amino acids. V dropped 6 bases and J dropped 4; count of bases not matched to a gene: 12. CDR1 is SQVTM and CDR2 is ANQGSEA in the germline V gene. The CDR3 DNA reads TGCAGCGTCAAGCCGGGAGGGGTCCCCGCAGATACGCAGTATTTT. Its translation is CSVKPGGVPADTQYF.

This chain links TRBV24-1 with TRBJ2-2, with 7 bases that match TRBD1. Germline lookup yields CDR1 KGHDR and CDR2 SFDVKD. The V gene end was trimmed by 9 bases and the J gene end by 6 bases; junction bases not matched to a gene: 9. The CDR3 runs 14 residues. CDR3 region: CATQSTGYAGELFF. CDR3 nucleotide sequence: TGTGCCACCCAGTCGACAGGGTATGCCGGGGAGCTGTTTTTT.

The CDR3 nucleotides read TGTGCCAGCAGCTTAGCGACAGAGCAGTACTTC. It specifies CASSLATEQYF. The chain employs TRBV11-2 and TRBJ2-7, with unresolved D. CDR3 size: 11 residues. V lost 1 base, J lost 7 bases, and 5 bases lay in between. From germline, CDR1 is SGHAT and CDR2 FQNNGV.

The chain joins TRBV27 to TRBJ1-1; weak D call: TRBD1 (5 bases). V dropped 4 bases and J dropped 4 bases, with 19 bases sitting between them. Per germline, CDR1 MNHEY and CDR2 SMNVEV (reference sequence). This CDR3 comprises 16 residues. CDR3 sequence (DNA): TGTGCCAGCAGTTCCAGATGGCAGGGAAGTAGCACTGAAGCTTTCTTT. It specifies CASSSRWQGSSTEAFF.

The gene calls are TRBV6-2 or TRBV6-3 and TRBJ2-2; D is possibly TRBD2 (7 bases). Germline CDR1 MNHEY, CDR2 SVGEGT. CDR3 length equals 16 residues. Trimming removed 5 bases at V and 4 bases at J, with 17 bases between. CDR3 in DNA: TGTGCCAGCAGTCCGCGGGGGCGGGGGTCCACCGGGGAGCTGTTTTTT. Encoded protein: CASSPRGRGSTGELFF.

This clone appeared once. The chain carries TRBV27 and TRBJ2-2; no definite D call. Trimming left V 3 bases short and J 7 bases short, with 3 bases between. This CDR3 is built from 11 residues. Germline V gene lookup returns CDR1 MNHEY and CDR2 SMNVEV (reference sequence). The CDR3 DNA is TGTGCCAGCAGTTTGTACGGGGAGCTGTTTTTT. Its protein is CASSLYGELFF.

The chain links TRBV5-8 to TRBJ1-5; 8 bases are a match to TRBD1. The CDR3 runs to 15 residues. V lost 4 bases to trimming and J lost 6 bases; unmatched junction nucleotides: 9. From germline, CDR1 is SGHTS and CDR2 YDEGEE. As DNA, the CDR3 is TGTGCCAGCAGCACCGGACAGGGTCGGGGTCAGCCCCAGCATTTT. As protein: CASSTGQGRGQPQHF. The whole variable domain, filled in from reference TRBV5-8 and TRBJ1-5, reads EAGVTQSPTHLIKTRGQQATLRCSPISGHTSVYWYQQALGLGLQFLLWYDEGEERNRGNFPPRFSGRQFPNYSSELNVNALELEDSALYLCASSTGQGRGQPQHFGDGTRLSIL.

The chain carries TRBV2 and TRBJ1-2, with D possibly TRBD1 on 5 matching bases. Trimming stripped 7 bases from V and 7 bases from J, with 19 bases between. The germline CDR1 and CDR2 sequences are SNHLY and FYNNEI. This CDR3 comprises 14 residues. As DNA, the CDR3 is TGTGCCAGCAACGAGGAACAGGCGAATATTGGCTACACCTTC. Its translation: CASNEEQANIGYTF.

The chain employs TRBV19 and TRBJ2-1; D call uncertain. Germline loops: CDR1 LNHDA, CDR2 SQIVND (reference sequence). CDR3 length: 13 residues. V lost 5 bases and J 9 bases, leaving 14 bases between the germline ends. The DNA for the CDR3 is TGTGCCAGTAGTGAGGAAATTCTCACTGAGCAGTTCTTC. Residues: CASSEEILTEQFF. The full variable domain, in which reference TRBV19 and TRBJ2-1 provide the parts outside the CDR3, is DGGITQSPKYLFRKEGQNVTLSCEQNLNHDAMYWYRQDPGQGLRLIYYSQIVNDFQKGDIAEGYSVSREKKESFPLTVTSAQKNPTAFYLCASSEEILTEQFFGPGTRLTVL.

The gene calls are TRBV28 and TRBJ2-3; 9 bases map to TRBD1. With 10 bases clipped from V and 2 bases from J, the junction kept 10 bases outside the gene matches. The germline CDR1 and CDR2 sequences are MDHEN and SYDVKM. This CDR3 comprises 15 residues. The CDR3 bases are TGTGCCACCGGGGGACAGGGACCTTACACAGATACGCAGTATTTT. It specifies CATGGQGPYTDTQYF.

This clone has only a few counts. Here the CDR3 reads CASSIGTGHEAFF. In DNA form, the CDR3 reads TGTGCCAGCAGCATCGGGACAGGTCATGAAGCTTTCTTT. The genes are TRBV7-3 and TRBJ1-1; 8 positions agree with TRBD1. The germline gives CDR1 SGHTA, CDR2 FQGTGA. The CDR3 has 13 residues. The trim removed 5 bases at V and 7 bases at J, leaving 6 bases unmatched.

V usage is TRBV19 and J usage is TRBJ2-3; possible D gene TRBD1, 6 bases. The CDR3 has 15 amino acids. The germline V and J ends were trimmed by 2 bases and 0 bases, with 9 bases remaining between them. CDR1 and CDR2 from the germline V gene are LNHDA and SQIVND (reference sequence). As DNA, the CDR3 is TGTGCCAGTAGTATACTGGGGACAAGCACAGATACGCAGTATTTT. Amino acids: CASSILGTSTDTQYF.

This clone has a single count. The chain joins TRBV19 to TRBJ1-2; 7 bases fit TRBD1. The CDR3 spans 14 residues. In germline, CDR1 is LNHDA, CDR2 SQIVND (reference sequence). V dropped 6 bases and J dropped 4; count of bases not matched to a gene: 8. The CDR3 reads CASRPTGIVYGYTF. CDR3 in DNA: TGTGCCAGTAGGCCGACAGGGATCGTCTATGGCTACACCTTC.

The chain employs TRBV19 and TRBJ1-1; D is uncertain. In germline, CDR1 is LNHDA, CDR2 SQIVND (reference sequence). The CDR3 has 15 residues. The ends were cut back, 2 bases at V and 1 base at J, with 11 bases in the middle. The CDR3: CASSISTLGNTEAFF. CDR3 nucleotides: TGTGCCAGTAGTATAAGCACCCTTGGGAACACTGAAGCTTTCTTT.

The chain joins TRBV6-1 to TRBJ1-2, with 10 bases identical to TRBD1. Germline CDR1 MNHNS, CDR2 SASEGT. The V and J ends lost 3 bases and 6 bases, in that order; junction bases with no gene match: 10. This CDR3 is built from 16 residues. As DNA, the CDR3 is TGTGCCAGCAGTGATAGGCTGACAGGGGGCATCCATGGCTACACCTTC. Translating gives CASSDRLTGGIHGYTF.

This rearrangement joins TRBV20-1 to TRBJ1-6; D remains ambiguous. This CDR3 region has 15 residues. V shed 3 bases and J shed 3 bases, with 12 bases lying between them. Germline CDR1 DFQATT, CDR2 SNEGSKA (reference sequence). The CDR3 reads CSASKQVNYNSPLHF. For the CDR3, the DNA is TGCAGTGCTAGTAAGCAGGTTAACTATAATTCACCCCTCCACTTT.

This sequence joins TRBV7-9 and TRBJ2-1; D is possibly TRBD2 (5 bases). The CDR3 extends over 14 amino acids. V lost 5 bases and J 6 bases, leaving 14 bases between the germline ends. Germline V gene data show CDR1 as SEHNR and CDR2 as FQNEAQ (reference sequence). CDR3 sequence: CASSAGIGLNEQFF. The CDR3 bases are TGTGCCAGCAGCGCCGGGATCGGACTCAATGAGCAGTTCTTC.

The chain has TRBV12-5 and TRBJ2-3; 12 bases match TRBD2. The CDR3 has 14 amino acids. The V gene's germline CDR1 is LGHNT and CDR2 FRNRAP. Trimming cost V 7 bases and J 5 bases; bases outside gene matches: 4. The CDR3 is CASAPGLAGDTQYF. The CDR3 nucleotides are TGTGCTAGTGCTCCGGGACTAGCGGGAGATACGCAGTATTTT.

This chain links TRBV3-1 (or the pseudogene TRBV3-2) with TRBJ2-1; TRBD2 matches at 8 bases. Germline V gives CDR1 LGHDT, CDR2 YNNKEL (reference sequence). V lost 4 bases to trimming and J lost 8 bases; unmatched junction nucleotides: 4. CDR3 length: 13 amino acids. The CDR3 loop reads CASSPGLAYEQFF. The CDR3 DNA reads as TGTGCCAGCAGCCCCGGACTAGCATATGAGCAGTTCTTC.

The V call is TRBV6-5, the J call TRBJ2-5; D is unresolved. Trimming removed 0 bases at V and 2 bases at J, with 7 bases between. This CDR3 has 14 amino acids. Germline values: CDR1 MNHEY, CDR2 SVGAGI. The CDR3 region has the DNA TGTGCCAGCAGTTACTCGAAACTGCAAGAGACCCAGTACTTC. Amino acids: CASSYSKLQETQYF.

The sample holds one count of this clone. The chain joins TRBV6-5 to TRBJ2-1; TRBD1 aligns across 7 bases. Unmatched junction bases numbered 5, after V lost 6 bases and J lost 12 bases. Germline CDR1 is MNHEY and CDR2 is SVGAGI. The CDR3 sequence is 11 residues long. The DNA for the CDR3 is TGTGCCAGCAGGCCTTCAGGGGGGCAGTTCTTC. Its protein product is CASRPSGGQFF.

This clone was seen only once. The chain combines TRBV3-1 (or the pseudogene TRBV3-2) with TRBJ2-7; D perhaps matches TRBD2 (5 bases). The CDR3 is made up of 14 amino acids. Trimming stripped 5 bases from V and 5 bases from J, with 16 bases between. CDR1 is LGHDT and CDR2 is YNNKEL in the germline V gene (reference sequence). CDR3 in DNA: TGTGCCAGCAGCGCGATCGACTCGGAGGACGAGCAGTACTTC. Its translation is CASSAIDSEDEQYF.

This rearrangement joins TRBV15 to TRBJ1-6; 7 bases fit TRBD1. V lost 3 bases to trimming and J lost 6 bases; unmatched junction nucleotides: 2. This CDR3 has 14 residues. CDR1 is LNHNV, CDR2 YYDKDF, per germline (reference sequence). CDR3 in amino acids: CATSRGQSNSPLHF. The CDR3 DNA follows: TGTGCCACCAGCAGGGGACAGAGTAATTCACCCCTCCACTTT.

In its sample, this clone was seen once. The chain joins TRBV12-3 or TRBV12-4 to TRBJ1-5; no firm D call. The CDR3 extends over 13 amino acids. Trimming shortened V by 3 bases and J by 8 bases, and 11 bases separated the two germline ends. CDR3 in amino acids: CASSFRSEEPQHF. The CDR3 DNA reads as TGTGCCAGCAGTTTCCGGTCCGAAGAGCCCCAGCATTTT.

This chain joins TRBV28 and TRBJ1-5, with D possibly matching TRBD1 (6 bases). V lost 6 bases to trimming and J lost 7 bases, with 16 bases between them. Germline CDR1 is MDHEN and CDR2 is SYDVKM. The CDR3 sequence is 14 residues long. CDR3 sequence reads: CASRRTGPGQPQHF. In DNA form, the CDR3 reads TGTGCCAGCAGAAGAACAGGGCCCGGACAGCCCCAGCATTTT. Complete variable domain (other parts from reference TRBV28 and TRBJ1-5): DVKVTQSSRYLVKRTGEKVFLECVQDMDHENMFWYRQDPGLGLRLIYFSYDVKMKEKGDIPEGYSVSREKKERFSLILESASTNQTSMYLCASRRTGPGQPQHFGDGTRLSIL.

The DNA for the CDR3 is TGTGCCAGCAGCTTACGCGGACAGGGAAGTGATTCACCCCTCCACTTT. Translation gives CASSLRGQGSDSPLHF. The chain links TRBV7-2 to TRBJ1-6, with TRBD1 identical over 8 bases. The CDR3 runs to 16 residues. The J segment lost 8 bases and the V segment lost 2 bases, leaving 8 bases of the junction unmatched. The V gene's germline CDR1 is SGHTA and CDR2 FQGNSA.

As to this clone: The junction differs from germline at one of its ends, possibly a read error. The V gene is TRBV7-7, the J gene TRBJ2-1; D gene unclear. CDR1 SSHAT and CDR2 FNYEAQ come from the germline V gene (reference sequence). The CDR3 consists of 15 residues. CDR3 bases: TGTGCTAGCAGCCGTAACCCTACTTCCTACAATGAGCAGTTCTTC. Translated, it gives CASSRNPTSYNEQFF.

The chain is built from TRBV2 and TRBJ1-6; a possible D gene is TRBD1 (5 bases). The length of the CDR3 is 17 residues. Germline V gene sequence: CDR1 SNHLY, CDR2 FYNNEI. V was cut by 7 bases and J by 3 bases, with 19 bases left in between. The CDR3 DNA is TGTGCCAGCACTGGCTCCAGGGAAATACTCTATAATTCACCCCTCCACTTT. Translating it yields CASTGSREILYNSPLHF.